This T cell receptor beta chain was captured by sequencing in a study of blood T cell repertoires in COVID-19. About the research overall: Samples taken during acute and convalescent COVID-19 were collected in the United States, Italy and Spain. From T cells, B-cell-depleted T cells, or PBMCs came the material, which was cDNA or gDNA.

Seattle participants joined during active infection and were tracked over time. Authors' analysis steps: Reference gene primer amplification yielded estimated nucleated cell counts. Method: immunoSEQ multiplex PCR; TCRdb's copy keeps in-frame clones and lacks some. That table gives V, J and clone size, and the DNA gave D and trimming. The table records about 170,000 clones, 84% of them present only once. CDR1 is MNHEY and CDR2 is SVGAGI in the germline V gene. V was trimmed by 5 bases and J by 2 bases, leaving 9 bases between them. The CDR3 totals 13 residues. This TCR came from a woman in her 70s with COVID-19, enrolled during active disease. This chain joins TRBV6-5 and TRBJ1-1; D unclear. The sequencing sample was made of peripheral blood. CDR3 coding DNA: TGTGCCAGCAGTCCCATCCTAAACACTGAAGCTTTCTTT. Translating it yields CASSPILNTEAFF.